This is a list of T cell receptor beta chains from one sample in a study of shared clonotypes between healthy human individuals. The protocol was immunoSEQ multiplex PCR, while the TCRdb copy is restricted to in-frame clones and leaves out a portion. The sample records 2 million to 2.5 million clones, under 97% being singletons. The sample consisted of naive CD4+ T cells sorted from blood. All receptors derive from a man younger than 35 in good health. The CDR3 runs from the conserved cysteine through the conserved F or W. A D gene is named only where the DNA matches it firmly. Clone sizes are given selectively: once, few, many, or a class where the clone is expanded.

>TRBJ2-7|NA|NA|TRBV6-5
TGTGCCAGCAGTTACGGGCAGATGAGGAACGAGCAGTACTTC
CASSYGQMRNEQYF
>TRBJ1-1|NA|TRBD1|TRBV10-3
TGTGCCATCAGTGGGACAGGAAACACTGAAGCTTTCTTT
CAISGTGNTEAFF
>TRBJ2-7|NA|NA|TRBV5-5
TGTGCCAGCAGCTTGGCCGGTAGGAGCTCCTACGAGCAGTACTTC
CASSLAGRSSYEQYF
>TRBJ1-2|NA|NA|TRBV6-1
TGTGCCAGCAGTATTAGCGGCAGCCACTATGGCTACACCTTC
CASSISGSHYGYTF
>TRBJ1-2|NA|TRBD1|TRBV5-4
TGTGCCAGCAGCTTGGGACAGGGCGCGACTCACATCTATGGCTACACCTTC
CASSLGQGATHIYGYTF
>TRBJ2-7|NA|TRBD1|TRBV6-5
TGTGCCAGCAATAACGGACAGGGGGCATACGAGCAGTACTTC
CASNNGQGAYEQYF
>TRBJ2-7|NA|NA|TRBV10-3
TGTGCCATCAGTAAATCGGAGTTTACCTACGAGCAGTACTTC
CAISKSEFTYEQYF
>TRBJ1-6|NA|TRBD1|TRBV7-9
TGTGCCAGCAGCCTGAGGGACAGGGGCGAATATAATTCACCCCTCCACTTT
CASSLRDRGEYNSPLHF
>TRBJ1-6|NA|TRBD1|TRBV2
TGTGCCAGCAGGGCCTGGGACAGGGGGCTCGGGTCACCCCTCCACTTT
CASRAWDRGLGSPLHF
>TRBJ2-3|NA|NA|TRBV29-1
TGCAGCGTGGAGCTCCAGAGCACAGATACGCAGTATTTT
CSVELQSTDTQYF
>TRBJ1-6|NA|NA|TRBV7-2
TGTGCCAGCAGCTTAGCCGGGACAAATAATTCACCCCTCCACTTT
CASSLAGTNNSPLHF
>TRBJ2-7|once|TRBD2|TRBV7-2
TGTGCCAGCAGCTTAGTGGGACTAGCGGGAGGTACCTACGAGCAGTACTTC
CASSLVGLAGGTYEQYF
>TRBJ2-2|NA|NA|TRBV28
TGTGCCAGCAGTTCCGGGACATTGGCGAACACCGGGGAGCTGTTTTTT
CASSSGTLANTGELFF
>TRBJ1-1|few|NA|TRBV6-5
TGTGCCAGCAGTCACCCGAACACTGAAGCTTTCTTT
CASSHPNTEAFF
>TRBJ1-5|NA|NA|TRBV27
TGTGCCAGCAGTTTAGGGGAGAGGACAGCCCAGCATTTT
CASSLGERTAQHF
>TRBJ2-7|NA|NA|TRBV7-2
TGTGCCAGCAGCTTATGCGAGCAGTACTTC
CASSLCEQYF
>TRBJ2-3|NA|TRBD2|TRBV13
TGTGCCAGCAGATTTACTAGCGGGGGGGCCGAAGTTTCAGATACGCAGTATTTT
CASRFTSGGAEVSDTQYF
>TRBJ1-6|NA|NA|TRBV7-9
TGTGCCAGCAGCTATGGGGAGGGCGTAGGGAGTAATTCACCCCTCCACTTT
CASSYGEGVGSNSPLHF
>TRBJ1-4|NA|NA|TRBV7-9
TGTGCCAGCAGCGCCGGGACCCTTAATGAAAAACTGTTTTTT
CASSAGTLNEKLFF
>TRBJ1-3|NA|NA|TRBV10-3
TGTGCCATCAGTGAGTCGAGGGTATCTGGAAACACCATATATTTT
CAISESRVSGNTIYF
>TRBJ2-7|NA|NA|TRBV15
TGTGCCACCAGCAGAACCGGGACAAATAAGCAGTACTTC
CATSRTGTNKQYF
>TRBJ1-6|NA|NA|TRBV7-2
TGTGCCAGCAGCTTAGGTTCTGGGGGGCTAGGCTCACCCCTCCACTTT
CASSLGSGGLGSPLHF
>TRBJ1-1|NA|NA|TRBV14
TGTGCCAGCAGGCAATGGGGCACGGTGAACACTGAAGCTTTCTTT
CASRQWGTVNTEAFF
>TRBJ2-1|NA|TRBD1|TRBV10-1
TGCGCCAGCAGTGAGAGAGTAGGGGACAGTAACCATGAGCAGTTCTTC
CASSERVGDSNHEQFF
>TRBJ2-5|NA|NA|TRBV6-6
TGTGCCAGCAGTTTACAGGGTAGGGAGACCCAGTACTTC
CASSLQGRETQYF
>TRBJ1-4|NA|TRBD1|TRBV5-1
TGCGCCAGCAAGGGGACAGGGCAGACTAATGAAAAACTGTTTTTT
CASKGTGQTNEKLFF
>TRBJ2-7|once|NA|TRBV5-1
TGCGCCAGCAGCTTGAATTATCCGGGGCCTACCTACGAGCAGTACTTC
CASSLNYPGPTYEQYF
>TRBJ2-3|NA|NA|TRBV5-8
TGTGCCAGCAGCGGGGGCTGGGCAGGGGGCACAGATACGCAGTATTTT
CASSGGWAGGTDTQYF
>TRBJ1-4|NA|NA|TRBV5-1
TGCGCCAGCAGCCCCTGGGGGGAAACTAATGAAAAACTGTTTTTT
CASSPWGETNEKLFF
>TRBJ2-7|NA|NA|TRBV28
TGTGCCAGCAGTTTAGTCCTAGAACCTCAGTACTTC
CASSLVLEPQYF
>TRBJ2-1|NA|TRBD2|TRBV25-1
TGTGCCAGCAGTGAAAGGCGGCTAGCGGGTCCCTACAATGAGCAGTTCTTC
CASSERRLAGPYNEQFF
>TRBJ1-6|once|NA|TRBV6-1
TGTGCCAGCAGAGAGACAGGAGCAAATTCACCCCTCCACTTT
CASRETGANSPLHF
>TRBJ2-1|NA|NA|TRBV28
TGTGCCAGCAGGGATACCGGGACGGTCGGCAATGAGCAGTTCTTC
CASRDTGTVGNEQFF
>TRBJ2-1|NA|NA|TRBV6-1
TGTGCCAGCAGTGATGGTAGCGTGTACAATGAGCAGTTCTTC
CASSDGSVYNEQFF
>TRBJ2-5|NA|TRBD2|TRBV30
TGTGCCTGGGCCGGGACTAGCGTCAATCGGGGGGAGACCCAGTACTTC
CAWAGTSVNRGETQYF
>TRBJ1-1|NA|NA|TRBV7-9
TGTGCCAGCAGTTCTGAGGGGGGCACTGAAGCTTTCTTT
CASSSEGGTEAFF
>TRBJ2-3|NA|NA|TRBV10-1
TGCGCCAGCAGTGCGCAGGGCGCAGATACGCAGTATTTT
CASSAQGADTQYF
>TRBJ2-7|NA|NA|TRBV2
TGTGCCAGCAGCCCAGACAGGAGCGAGCAGTACTTC
CASSPDRSEQYF
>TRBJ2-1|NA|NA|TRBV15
TGTGCCACCAGCAGAGATAGGGGATTGCAGTACAATGAGCAGTTCTTC
CATSRDRGLQYNEQFF
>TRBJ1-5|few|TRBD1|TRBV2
TGTGCCAGCAGTGCCTCCGGGACAGAACTCAATCAGCCCCAGCATTTT
CASSASGTELNQPQHF
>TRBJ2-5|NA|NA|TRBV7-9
TGTGCCAGCAGCTTAGACATTGGGGAGACCCAGTACTTC
CASSLDIGETQYF
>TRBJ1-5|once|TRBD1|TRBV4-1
TGCGCCAGCAGCCAGCCGGGACAGGGCCAGAATCAGCCCCAGCATTTT
CASSQPGQGQNQPQHF
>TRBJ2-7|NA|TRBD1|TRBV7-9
TGTGCCAGCAGCTTAGCGGGACAGGGCTCTTACGAGCAGTACTTC
CASSLAGQGSYEQYF
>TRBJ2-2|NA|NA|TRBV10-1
TGCGCCAGCGCAGGGAGTGCGGCCGGGGAGCTGTTTTTT
CASAGSAAGELFF
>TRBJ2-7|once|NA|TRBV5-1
TGCGCCAGCAGCTTGATGGGGGGGCGAACCTACGAGCAGTACTTC
CASSLMGGRTYEQYF
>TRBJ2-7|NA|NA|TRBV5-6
TGTGCCAGCAGCCCCCGGAACTTGGAGCAGTACTTC
CASSPRNLEQYF